This TCR beta chain stems from a study of shared clonotypes between healthy human individuals. General observations from the study: Owing to a small donor count, the genetic and exposure-history diversity represented was limited.

The protocol was immunoSEQ multiplex PCR, while the TCRdb copy is restricted to in-frame clones and leaves out a portion. The sample has more than 450,000 clones, 70% to 80% seen once. V was trimmed by 7 bases and J by 3 bases, leaving 16 bases between them. Germline assignment: CDR1 MNHNS and CDR2 SASEGT. The CDR3 runs 14 residues. A note on this clone: The antigen is unknown.

The sequenced sample was PBMCs. The chain links TRBV6-1 to TRBJ2-7; tentative D call: TRBD1 (5 bases). This receptor was obtained from a woman in her thirties or forties in good health. Some clones in this sample may be carry-over from other donors' samples. CDR3 sequence reads: CASTMARALYEQYF. CDR3 nucleotide sequence: TGTGCCAGCACCATGGCCAGGGCCCTCTACGAGCAGTACTTC.